This T cell receptor beta chain originates from a study of shared clonotypes between healthy human individuals. About the research overall: Each donor's CD8 memory used one plate, CD8 naive two, each CD4 subset three.

Sorted-subset replicate PCRs used around 200 ng of genomic DNA. This amount corresponded to some 32,000 T cell genomes. Assay: immunoSEQ multiplex PCR; the TCRdb copy retains only in-frame clones and omits some. The sample has about 2.3 million clones, 85% to 95% seen once. For this clone: Its specificity is not known.

The study's findings and limits: Since donors were few, the genetic and exposure-history diversity represented was limited.

The CDR3 contains 16 residues. CDR1 and CDR2 from the germline V gene are SGHRS and YFSETQ. V dropped 4 bases and J dropped 6 bases, with 21 bases sitting between them. The receptor was isolated from a man aged 18-30 years in good health. Some clones in this sample may be carry-over from other donors' samples. The chain couples TRBV5-1 to TRBJ2-3; a weak D match, TRBD2 (6 bases). Material for sequencing was naive CD4+ T cells from PBMCs. Subset in this sample: CD45RA+ positively selected. The CDR3 sequence is CASSGRTGALFDTQYF. The CDR3 region has the DNA TGCGCCAGCAGCGGGCGCACGGGAGCCCTATTTGATACGCAGTATTTT.